These 18 T cell receptor beta chains share one sample of origin, sequenced in a study of shared clonotypes between healthy human individuals. Data came from immunoSEQ multiplex PCR; TCRdb stores just in-frame clones and leaves some out. The sample contains fewer than 800,000 clones, approximately 90% of which appear only once. Terminally differentiated effector memory CD45RA+ cells were left out of the naive CD8 fraction, which was CD45RO-negative and positively selected for CCR7. The specimen was naive CD8+ T cells sorted from blood. Receptors originate from a man between 25 and 39 years old in good health.

The chain carries TRBV30 and TRBJ2-1; 7 positions match TRBD1. The CDR3 runs 14 residues. The trim removed 3 bases at V and 4 bases at J, leaving 6 bases unmatched. Germline assignment: CDR1 GTSNPN and CDR2 SVGIG (reference sequence). The CDR3 coding sequence is TGTGCCTGGAGCGGGGACAGCGAATACAATGAGCAGTTCTTC. This codes for CAWSGDSEYNEQFF.

This chain joins TRBV7-9 and TRBJ2-7; D gene ambiguous. This CDR3 has 12 amino acids. Germline V gives CDR1 SEHNR, CDR2 FQNEAQ (reference sequence). Trimming left V 5 bases short and J 4 bases short, with 9 bases between. CDR3 sequence (DNA): TGTGCCAGCAGCCAAACCCTTTACGAGCAGTACTTC. This gives the protein CASSQTLYEQYF. The full variable domain, its missing parts supplied by reference TRBV7-9 and TRBJ2-7, is DTGVSQNPRHKITKRGQNVTFRCDPISEHNRLYWYRQTLGQGPEFLTYFQNEAQLEKSRLLSDRFSAERPKGSFSTLEIQRTEQGDSAMYLCASSQTLYEQYFGPGTRLTVT.

The chain carries TRBV6-8 and TRBJ1-1; D is uncertain. Germline V CDR1 and CDR2: MNHGY, SAAAGT. This CDR3 is 14 amino acids long. The V end was cut by 6 bases, the J end by 0 bases, with 11 bases between. CDR3 sequence: CASRMRRMNTEAFF. CDR3 DNA: TGTGCCAGCAGAATGAGGCGTATGAACACTGAAGCTTTCTTT.

The chain employs TRBV10-1 and TRBJ2-1, with TRBD2 matching 11 bases. Germline V gene sequence: CDR1 WNHNN, CDR2 SYGVQD (reference sequence). The CDR3 length is 15 residues. Trimming took 4 bases from V and 9 from J; bases not matched to a gene: 8. Here the CDR3 reads CASSAATSGNREQFF. DNA for the CDR3: TGCGCCAGCAGTGCCGCGACTAGCGGGAATCGTGAGCAGTTCTTC.

The gene calls are TRBV5-6 and TRBJ2-1; no firm D call. Germline lookup yields CDR1 SGHDT and CDR2 YYEEEE. V lost 0 bases to trimming and J lost 2 bases, with 9 bases between them. The CDR3 spans 15 residues. CDR3 DNA: TGTGCCAGCAGCTTGGACGGGTTCACCTACAATGAGCAGTTCTTC. The encoded protein is CASSLDGFTYNEQFF. Complete variable domain (other parts from reference TRBV5-6 and TRBJ2-1): DAGVTQSPTHLIKTRGQQVTLRCSPKSGHDTVSWYQQALGQGPQFIFQYYEEEERQRGNFPDRFSGHQFPNYSSELNVNALLLGDSALYLCASSLDGFTYNEQFFGPGTRLTVL.

The rearrangement links TRBV23-1 to TRBJ2-1, with 9 bases matching TRBD1. TRBV23-1 is annotated as an ORF whose role is uncertain. The CDR3 consists of 19 residues. The V and J ends lost 4 bases and 7 bases, in that order; junction bases with no gene match: 20. In nucleotides, the CDR3 is TGCGCCAGCAGTCCCGATCGACGAATAGGACAGGGGTCCCCAAATGAGCAGTTCTTC. It is translated as CASSPDRRIGQGSPNEQFF.

The J gene is TRBJ1-5, the V gene TRBV4-1, with a possible D match to TRBD1 (6 bases). Germline V lookup: CDR1 MGHRA, CDR2 YSYEKL. V lost 4 bases, J lost 3 bases, and 16 bases lay in between. The CDR3 is 16 amino acids. This CDR3 is CASSPRTGRVNQPQHF. The CDR3 coding sequence is TGCGCCAGCAGCCCCCGCACAGGGAGGGTCAATCAGCCCCAGCATTTT.

The gene calls are TRBV28 and TRBJ2-7; 9 positions match TRBD1. CDR1 and CDR2 (germline): MDHEN, SYDVKM. The CDR3 contains 16 residues. Germline trimming cut 5 bases from V and 1 base from J; bases unmatched to any gene: 9. As DNA, the CDR3 is TGTGCCAGCAGTCCCGGGACAGGGAACCCATCCTACGAGCAGTACTTC. Protein: CASSPGTGNPSYEQYF. Full variable domain (missing parts from reference TRBV28 and TRBJ2-7): DVKVTQSSRYLVKRTGEKVFLECVQDMDHENMFWYRQDPGLGLRLIYFSYDVKMKEKGDIPEGYSVSREKKERFSLILESASTNQTSMYLCASSPGTGNPSYEQYFGPGTRLTVT.

This clone has only one observation. The rearrangement uses TRBV15 and TRBJ2-5, with TRBD2 matching over 7 bases. CDR1 is LNHNV and CDR2 is YYDKDF in the germline V gene (reference sequence). After removal of 6 bases from V and 5 bases from J, the junction contained 6 bases not matched to a gene. CDR3 length equals 13 residues. The CDR3 sequence is CATSGLVGETQYF. In DNA form, the CDR3 reads TGTGCCACCAGTGGACTAGTCGGCGAGACCCAGTACTTC.

This clone was counted a single time. The V gene is TRBV7-9, the J gene TRBJ2-2; D remains unclear. There are 15 residues in the CDR3. Germline V CDR1 and CDR2: SEHNR, FQNEAQ (reference sequence). V was shortened by 3 bases and J by 2 bases, with 10 bases between the two germline ends. Written as DNA, the CDR3 is TGTGCCAGCAGCTTTCGGGCCCCTAACACCGGGGAGCTGTTTTTT. It encodes CASSFRAPNTGELFF.

DNA for the CDR3: TGTGCCAGCAGCCTGACGGGGGACAGGGTTGCAGATACGCAGTATTTT. Translating gives CASSLTGDRVADTQYF. V is TRBV7-3 and J is TRBJ2-3, with 9 bases aligning to TRBD1. The CDR3 sequence is 16 residues long. Per the germline V gene, CDR1 is SGHTA and CDR2 is FQGTGA. The V gene end was trimmed by 5 bases and the J gene end by 4 bases; junction bases not matched to a gene: 10.

The V and J genes are TRBV29-1 and TRBJ2-7; maybe TRBD1 (6 bases). The V gene lost 6 bases and the J gene lost 0 bases, with 12 bases spanning the gap. CDR3 size: 13 residues. Germline assignment: CDR1 SQVTM and CDR2 ANQGSEA. In nucleotides, the CDR3 is TGCAGCGTCGGGACAACCGACTCCTACGAGCAGTACTTC. The encoded protein is CSVGTTDSYEQYF.

The J gene is TRBJ2-7, the V gene TRBV5-1; 8 bases map to TRBD1. After removal of 4 bases from V and 1 base from J, the junction contained 4 bases not matched to a gene. The CDR3 runs 14 residues. Germline V lookup: CDR1 SGHRS, CDR2 YFSETQ. Here the CDR3 DNA reads TGCGCCAGCAGCCCGGACAGGGCGTCCTACGAGCAGTACTTC. This sequence encodes CASSPDRASYEQYF.

The rearrangement uses TRBV19 and TRBJ2-1; 11 positions match TRBD2. The germline V gene encodes CDR1 LNHDA and CDR2 SQIVND (reference sequence). Trimming took 4 bases from V and 4 from J; bases not matched to a gene: 0. This CDR3 region has 14 residues. CDR3 DNA sequence: TGTGCCAGTAGTACTAGCGGGAGGTACAATGAGCAGTTCTTC. Its protein product is CASSTSGRYNEQFF.

This clone was seen only once. The gene calls are TRBV7-9 and TRBJ2-3; 9 nucleotides match TRBD1. The CDR3 sequence is 16 residues long. Germline CDR1 SEHNR, CDR2 FQNEAQ (reference sequence). V lost 5 bases and J lost 3; bases outside the gene matches: 9. This CDR3 reads CASSPRQGERTDTQYF. The DNA of the CDR3 is TGTGCCAGCAGCCCCCGACAGGGGGAGAGGACAGATACGCAGTATTTT.

The CDR3 loop is CARAGMDTGELFF. In DNA form, the CDR3 reads TGTGCCAGGGCAGGGATGGACACCGGGGAGCTGTTTTTT. The chain combines TRBV2 with TRBJ2-2; weak D call: TRBD1 (5 bases). The CDR3 spans 13 residues. V was pared by 9 bases and J by 3 bases, with 11 bases between. CDR1 is SNHLY and CDR2 is FYNNEI in the germline V gene.

The chain couples TRBV21-1 to TRBJ2-3; the D call in the table, TRBD2, was not verified against the DNA. TRBV21-1 is flagged as a pseudogene. This CDR3 is 17 amino acids long. The CDR3 here is CASSKARVRASTDTQYF. Written as DNA, the CDR3 is TGTGCCAGCAGCAAAGCGCGGGTGAGGGCTAGCACAGATACGCAGTATTTT.

The J gene is TRBJ2-1, the V gene TRBV19; TRBD1 matches at 10 bases. CDR3 size: 15 residues. Per the germline V gene, CDR1 is LNHDA and CDR2 is SQIVND (reference sequence). J lost 8 bases, V lost 4 bases, and 8 bases had no gene match. Written as DNA, the CDR3 is TGTGCCAGTAGTAACCCCGGGACAGGGGTGGATGAGCAGTTCTTC. Residues: CASSNPGTGVDEQFF.